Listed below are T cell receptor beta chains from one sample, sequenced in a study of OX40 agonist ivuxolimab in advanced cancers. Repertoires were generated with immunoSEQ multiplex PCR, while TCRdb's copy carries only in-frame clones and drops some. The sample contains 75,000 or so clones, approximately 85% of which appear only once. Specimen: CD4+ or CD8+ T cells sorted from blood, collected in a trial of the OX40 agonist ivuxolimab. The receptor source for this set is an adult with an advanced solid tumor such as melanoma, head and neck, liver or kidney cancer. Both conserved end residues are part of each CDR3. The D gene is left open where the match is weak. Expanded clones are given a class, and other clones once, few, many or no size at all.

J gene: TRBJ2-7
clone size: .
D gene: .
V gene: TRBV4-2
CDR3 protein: CASTPGGAWGYEQYF
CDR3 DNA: TGTGCCAGCACCCCCGGCGGGGCGTGGGGCTACGAGCAGTACTTC

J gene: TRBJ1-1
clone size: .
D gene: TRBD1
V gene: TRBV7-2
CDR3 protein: CASSLQGADTEAFF
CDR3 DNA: TGTGCCAGCAGCTTACAGGGGGCCGACACTGAAGCTTTCTTT

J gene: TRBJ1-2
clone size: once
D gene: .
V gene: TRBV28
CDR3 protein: CASSTRTLGYGYTF
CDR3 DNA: TGTGCCAGCAGTACCCGGACGCTGGGCTATGGCTACACCTTC

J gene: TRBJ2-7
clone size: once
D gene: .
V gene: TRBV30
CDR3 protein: CAWEESPYEQYF
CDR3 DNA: TGTGCCTGGGAGGAGAGCCCCTACGAGCAGTACTTC

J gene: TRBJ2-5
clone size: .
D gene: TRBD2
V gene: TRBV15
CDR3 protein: CATSRGRLAGGEGETQYF
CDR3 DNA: TGTGCCACCAGCAGAGGGAGACTAGCGGGGGGGGAGGGAGAGACCCAGTACTTC

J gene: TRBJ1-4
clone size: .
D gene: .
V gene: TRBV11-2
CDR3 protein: CASSLQGNNEKLFF
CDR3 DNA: TGTGCCAGCAGCTTACAGGGGAACAATGAAAAACTGTTTTTT

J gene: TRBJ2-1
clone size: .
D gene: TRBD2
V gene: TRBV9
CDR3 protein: CASSVSGVYNEQFF
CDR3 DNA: TGTGCCAGCAGCGTTAGCGGGGTTTACAATGAGCAGTTCTTC

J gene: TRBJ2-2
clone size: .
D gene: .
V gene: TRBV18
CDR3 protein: CASSPLSSGTFTGELFF
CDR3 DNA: TGTGCCAGCTCACCACTTTCCTCAGGGACTTTCACCGGGGAGCTGTTTTTT

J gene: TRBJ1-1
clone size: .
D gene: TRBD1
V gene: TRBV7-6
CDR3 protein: CASSLEVKQGAFF
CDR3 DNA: TGTGCCAGCAGCTTAGAAGTTAAACAGGGGGCTTTCTTT

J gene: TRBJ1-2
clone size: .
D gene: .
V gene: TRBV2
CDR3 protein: CASTWAGPYTF
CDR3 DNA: TGTGCCAGCACTTGGGCAGGGCCTTACACCTTC

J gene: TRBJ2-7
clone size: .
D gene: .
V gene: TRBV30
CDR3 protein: CAWSRGAAGFEQYF
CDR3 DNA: TGTGCCTGGAGTAGGGGGGCGGCTGGGTTCGAGCAGTACTTC

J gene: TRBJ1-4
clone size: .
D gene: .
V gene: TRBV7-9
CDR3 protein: CASRSGAATNEKLFF
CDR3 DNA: TGTGCCAGCCGTTCGGGGGCCGCAACTAATGAAAAACTGTTTTTT

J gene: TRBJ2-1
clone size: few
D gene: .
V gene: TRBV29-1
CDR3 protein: CSVEVTRGQFF
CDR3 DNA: TGCAGCGTTGAAGTAACCAGAGGGCAGTTCTTC

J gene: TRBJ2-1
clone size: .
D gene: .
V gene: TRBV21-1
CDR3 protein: CASSKPHRGYNEQFF
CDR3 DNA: TGTGCCAGCAGCAAACCGCACAGGGGGTACAATGAGCAGTTCTTC

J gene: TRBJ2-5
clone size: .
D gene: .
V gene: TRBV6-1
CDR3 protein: CASSDPLGKETQYF
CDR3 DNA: TGTGCCAGCAGTGACCCCCTCGGCAAAGAGACCCAGTACTTC

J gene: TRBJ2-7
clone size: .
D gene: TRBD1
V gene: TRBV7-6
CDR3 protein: CASSLETGTIYEQYF
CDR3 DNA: TGTGCCAGCAGCCTCGAGACAGGGACCATCTACGAGCAGTACTTC

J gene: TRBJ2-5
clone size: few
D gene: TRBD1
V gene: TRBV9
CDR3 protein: CASSVATRTGGETQYF
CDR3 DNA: TGTGCCAGCAGCGTAGCCACCCGGACAGGTGGTGAGACCCAGTACTTC

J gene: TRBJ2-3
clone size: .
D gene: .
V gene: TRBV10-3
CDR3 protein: CAIRGGLSTDTQYF
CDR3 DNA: TGTGCCATCAGAGGGGGGCTTAGCACAGATACGCAGTATTTT

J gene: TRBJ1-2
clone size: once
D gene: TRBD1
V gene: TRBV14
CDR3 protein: CASSQARDRDGYGYTF
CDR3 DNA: TGTGCCAGCAGCCAAGCCCGGGACAGAGATGGATATGGCTACACCTTC

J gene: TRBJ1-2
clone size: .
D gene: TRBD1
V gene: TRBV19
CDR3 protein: CASTDRENYGYTF
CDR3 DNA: TGTGCCAGTACAGACAGGGAGAACTATGGCTACACCTTC

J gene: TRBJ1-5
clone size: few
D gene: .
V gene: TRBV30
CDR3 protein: CAWSVQGPPGDQPQHF
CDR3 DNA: TGTGCCTGGAGTGTACAGGGACCCCCAGGGGATCAGCCCCAGCATTTT

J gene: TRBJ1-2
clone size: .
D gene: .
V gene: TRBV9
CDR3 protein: CASSVRGSHDVGYTF
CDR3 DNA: TGTGCCAGCAGCGTCCGGGGAAGCCATGATGTTGGCTACACCTTC

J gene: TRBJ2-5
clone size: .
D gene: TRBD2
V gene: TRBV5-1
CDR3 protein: CASRVTSGSDEDHF
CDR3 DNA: TGCGCCAGCAGGGTTACTAGCGGGAGCGACGAAGATCACTTC

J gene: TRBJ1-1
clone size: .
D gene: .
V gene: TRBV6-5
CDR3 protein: CASSPRAEAFF
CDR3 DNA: TGTGCCAGCAGCCCCAGGGCTGAAGCTTTCTTT

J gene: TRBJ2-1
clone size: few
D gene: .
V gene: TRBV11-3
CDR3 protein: CASSPGSYNEQFF
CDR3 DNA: TGTGCCAGCAGCCCGGGTTCCTACAATGAGCAGTTCTTC

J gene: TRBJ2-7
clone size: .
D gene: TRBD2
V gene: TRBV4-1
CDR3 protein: CASSQVGGGTSGSPYEQYF
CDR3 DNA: TGCGCCAGCAGCCAAGTGGGAGGCGGGACTAGCGGGAGTCCCTACGAGCAGTACTTC

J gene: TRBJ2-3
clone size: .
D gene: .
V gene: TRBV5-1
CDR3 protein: CASSVALDPGFTQYF
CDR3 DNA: TGCGCCAGCAGCGTGGCCTTGGACCCCGGATTCACGCAGTATTTT

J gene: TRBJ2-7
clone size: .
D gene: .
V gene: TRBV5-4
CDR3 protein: CASMGRDEREQYF
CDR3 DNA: TGTGCCAGCATGGGGCGCGATGAACGCGAGCAGTACTTC

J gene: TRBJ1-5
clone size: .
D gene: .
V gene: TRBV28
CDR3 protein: CASSGRGGLSNQPQHF
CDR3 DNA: TGTGCCAGCAGTGGCCGGGGGGGGTTAAGCAATCAGCCCCAGCATTTT

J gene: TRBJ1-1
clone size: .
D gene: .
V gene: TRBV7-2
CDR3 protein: CASSPLGGMNTEAFF
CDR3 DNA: TGTGCCAGCAGCCCCCTGGGTGGCATGAACACTGAAGCTTTCTTT

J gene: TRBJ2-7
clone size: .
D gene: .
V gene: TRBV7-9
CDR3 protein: CASSFMASYEQYF
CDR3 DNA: TGTGCCAGCAGCTTTATGGCCTCCTACGAGCAGTACTTC

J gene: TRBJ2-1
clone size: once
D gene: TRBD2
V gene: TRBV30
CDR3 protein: CAWSRSSGNNEQFF
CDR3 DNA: TGTGCCTGGAGTAGGTCTAGCGGTAACAATGAGCAGTTCTTC

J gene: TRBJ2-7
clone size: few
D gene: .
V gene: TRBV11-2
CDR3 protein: CASRPIRAPYEQYF
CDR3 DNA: TGTGCCAGCAGGCCAATTCGGGCCCCTTACGAGCAGTACTTC

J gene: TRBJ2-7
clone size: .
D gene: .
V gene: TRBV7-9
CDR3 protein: CASSLELLYNLYF
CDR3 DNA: TGTGCCAGCAGCTTAGAGTTACTGTATAATCTGTACTTC

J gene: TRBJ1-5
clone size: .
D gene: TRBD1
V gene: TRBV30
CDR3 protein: CAWSYQGDSWYQPQHF
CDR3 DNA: TGTGCCTGGAGTTACCAGGGGGACAGTTGGTATCAGCCCCAGCATTTT

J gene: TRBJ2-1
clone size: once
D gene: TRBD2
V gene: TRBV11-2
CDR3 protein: CASSSSRLAGGNEQFF
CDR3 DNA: TGTGCCAGCAGCTCATCTCGACTAGCGGGAGGCAATGAGCAGTTCTTC

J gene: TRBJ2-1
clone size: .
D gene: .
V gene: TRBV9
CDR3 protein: CASSLEGGQVYNEQFF
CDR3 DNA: TGTGCCAGCAGTCTCGAGGGGGGCCAGGTCTACAATGAGCAGTTCTTC

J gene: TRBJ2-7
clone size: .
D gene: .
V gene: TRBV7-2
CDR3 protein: CASSLGGNSYEQYF
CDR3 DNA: TGTGCCAGCAGCTTAGGGGGAAACTCCTACGAGCAGTACTTC

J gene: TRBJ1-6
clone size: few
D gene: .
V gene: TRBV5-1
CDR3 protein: CASRTRDNSPLHF
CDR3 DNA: TGCGCCAGCAGGACAAGGGACAATTCACCCCTCCACTTT

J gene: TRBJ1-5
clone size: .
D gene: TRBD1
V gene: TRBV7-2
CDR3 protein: CASSDNRDSNQPQHF
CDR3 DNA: TGTGCCAGCAGCGACAACCGGGACAGTAATCAGCCCCAGCATTTT

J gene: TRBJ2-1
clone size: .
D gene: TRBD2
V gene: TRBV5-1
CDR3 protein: CASSSGLAGEYSEQFF
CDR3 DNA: TGCGCCAGCAGCTCCGGGCTAGCGGGGGAGTACAGTGAGCAGTTCTTC

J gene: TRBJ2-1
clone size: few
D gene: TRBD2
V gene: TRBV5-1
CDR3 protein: CASSLESLAGGPWNEQFF
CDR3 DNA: TGCGCCAGCAGCTTGGAAAGTCTAGCGGGAGGCCCCTGGAATGAGCAGTTCTTC

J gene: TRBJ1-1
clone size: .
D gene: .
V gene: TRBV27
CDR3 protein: CASSLQGWTEAFF
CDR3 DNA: TGTGCCAGCAGTTTACAGGGGTGGACTGAAGCTTTCTTT

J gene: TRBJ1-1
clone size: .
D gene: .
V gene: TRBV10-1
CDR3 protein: CASSARGSTEAFF
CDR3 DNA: TGCGCCAGCAGCGCCAGGGGTAGCACTGAAGCTTTCTTT